This T cell receptor beta chain was sequenced during a study of blood T cell repertoires in COVID-19. Overall study context: The United States, Italy and Spain supplied acute and convalescent COVID-19 samples. The analysed material was cDNA or gDNA that came from T cells, B-cell-depleted T cells, or PBMCs.

With V trimmed by 6 bases and J by 6 bases, 9 bases remained unmatched. Germline V lookup: CDR1 MNHEY, CDR2 SMNVEV (reference sequence). CDR3 length equals 14 residues. How the authors handled the data: The assay estimated nucleated cells by amplifying reference gene primers. Clones were read by immunoSEQ multiplex PCR, and TCRdb kept only the in-frame ones, dropping some. The D gene and trimming were derived from the DNA, and the V and J assignments and clone size from that table. The sample carries approximately 100,000 clones, approximately 91% recorded once. The sample consisted of peripheral blood. The clonotype comes from a woman aged 60-75 years with acute or convalescent COVID-19. The V and J genes are TRBV27 and TRBJ2-7, with 9 nucleotides matching TRBD2. The CDR3 region has the DNA TGTGCCAGCAGGGGCCCGGGACTAGCAGGCGAGCAGTACTTC. Residues: CASRGPGLAGEQYF.